This T cell receptor beta chain was documented in a study of blood T cell repertoires in COVID-19 (dated by TCRdb to 2019 to 2021). With respect to the entire study: Samples from collaborators originated in the United States, Italy and Spain and spanned both the acute and convalescent phases of COVID-19. Sample metadata almost always included a de-identified subject ID, COVID-19 status, age in years and sex. The repertoires were released in a freely available public database intended as a resource for research on the immune response to SARS-CoV-2. Where available, HLA class I and class II types were taken from metadata supplied by the sample provider and were not determined by assay-based typing. Samples were obtained from the ongoing ImmuneRACE study (first 160 participants) and from 1,254 subjects provided by 6 global collaborators. Deeply sampled blood TCRbeta repertoires from subjects exposed to, actively infected with, or recovered from COVID-19 were included in the dataset. The material from the prospective study consisted of cDNA or gDNA derived from T cells, B-cell-depleted T cells, or PBMCs. Points the paper makes about the study in general: How much clinical and demographic metadata was included differed by source and by participant, and the metadata was provided uncurated.

Collaborating institutions collected whole blood in K2EDTA tubes following their own protocols. For TCRbeta analysis, collaborators shipped samples in one of three forms: frozen whole blood, isolated PBMCs, or DNA extracted from either of those sample types. TCRbeta CDR3 regions were amplified from genomic DNA by means of the immunoSEQ Assay, a bias-controlled multiplex PCR. As for the authors' bioinformatics: The number of nucleated cells in each sample was estimated by amplification of reference gene primers within the assay. To quantify the absolute abundance of each unique TCRbeta CDR3 rearrangement, sequence reads were collapsed and filtered. Productive Simpson clonality was computed per sample as the square root of Simpson's diversity index over productive rearrangements. The table was pulled from immuneACCESS by TCRdb, which kept in-frame rearrangements only. Such tables lose some clones; where checked, under half of the loss comes from unresolved V genes, and the rest has no known cause. D and trimming come from the DNA, and the V and J calls and clone size come from that table. Within this sample are fewer than 150,000 clones, with around 79% of them counted one time only. Together, the top ten hold roughly a fifth of the sample.

V drops 5 bases and J drops 2 bases, leaving 10 bases in between. For CDR1 and CDR2, the germline V gene (reference sequence) lists MNHEY and SMNVEV. Counted from cysteine to phenylalanine, this CDR3 has 13 amino acids. CDR3 DNA only is kept here, 39 bases in frame from base 1. Remarks on this clone: The antigen it binds to is not known. No base qualities exist here, and no much larger clone lies one base off it.

Sequenced input: peripheral blood. This chain is built from TRBV27 and TRBJ2-7; the D gene identity is not certain. The sequence derives from an elderly man with acute or convalescent COVID-19. The base sequence is TGTGCCAGCAGTGCTACCCCCACCTACGAGCAGTACTTC. Its translation is CASSATPTYEQYF.